The 26 T cell receptor beta chains reported below all come from one sample, sequenced in a study of blood T cell repertoires in COVID-19. The assay was immunoSEQ multiplex PCR, and TCRdb's table has in-frame clones only and misses some. The sample has fewer than 110,000 clones; more than 70% are singletons. What was sequenced was peripheral blood. Receptors were obtained from a woman of 80 years or more in a cohort sampled during active COVID-19.

The chain recombines TRBV7-3 with TRBJ2-2; 9 bases align to TRBD2. This CDR3 has 16 amino acids. Germline V lookup: CDR1 SGHTA, CDR2 FQGTGA. V lost 5 bases to trimming and J lost 1 base; unmatched junction nucleotides: 5. The CDR3: CASSPGSGGNTGELFF. CDR3 sequence (DNA): TGTGCCAGCAGCCCGGGTAGCGGGGGGAACACCGGGGAGCTGTTTTTT. Full variable domain (outside the CDR3, taken from reference TRBV7-3 and TRBJ2-2): GAGVSQTPSNKVTEKGKYVELRCDPISGHTALYWYRQSLGQGPEFLIYFQGTGAADDSGLPNDRFFAVRPEGSVSTLKIQRTERGDSAVYLCASSPGSGGNTGELFFGEGSRLTVL.

J is TRBJ1-1 and V is TRBV5-4, with D perhaps matching TRBD1 (6 bases). Trimming shortened V by 5 bases and J by 2 bases, and 19 bases separated the two germline ends. The germline V gene has CDR1 SGHNT and CDR2 YYREEE (reference sequence). The CDR3 length is 16 residues. This chain's CDR3 is CASSPALRTENTEAFF. CDR3 DNA sequence: TGTGCCAGCAGTCCCGCCCTTCGGACAGAAAACACTGAAGCTTTCTTT.

This chain links TRBV24-1 with TRBJ2-3, with TRBD1 as a possible D gene (7 bases). The length of the CDR3 is 15 residues. V lost 9 bases to trimming and J lost 9 bases, with 24 bases between them. The V gene's germline CDR1 is KGHDR and CDR2 SFDVKD. CDR3 amino acids: CATQQGRGAQGTQYF. CDR3 DNA: TGTGCCACCCAACAGGGGCGCGGGGCCCAGGGCACGCAGTATTTT.

CDR3 loop: CASSLDGGTTDTQYF. The CDR3 DNA follows: TGCGCCAGCAGCTTGGACGGGGGAACCACAGATACGCAGTATTTT. This rearrangement joins TRBV5-1 to TRBJ2-3; possible D gene TRBD2, 6 bases. Germline CDR1 reads SGHRS; CDR2 reads YFSETQ. The CDR3 is made up of 15 amino acids. V dropped 0 bases and J dropped 2 bases, with 10 bases sitting between them.

J is TRBJ1-1 and V is TRBV3-1 (or the pseudogene TRBV3-2); D is possibly TRBD1 (5 bases). Germline V gives CDR1 LGHDT, CDR2 YNNKEL (reference sequence). Trimming took 4 bases from V and 7 from J, leaving 10 bases between them. The CDR3 has 12 residues. The CDR3 coding sequence is TGTGCCAGCAGCCCCCCTGACAGTGAAGCTTTCTTT. Translated: CASSPPDSEAFF.

The rearrangement joins TRBV19 to TRBJ2-5; 8 bases are a match to TRBD2. Per germline, CDR1 LNHDA and CDR2 SQIVND (reference sequence). The CDR3 has 13 residues. V gave up 9 bases and J gave up 1 base; unmatched junction bases: 4. CDR3 amino acids: CASRTSGQETQYF. The CDR3 DNA reads TGTGCCAGCAGAACTAGCGGCCAAGAGACCCAGTACTTC.

The CDR3 DNA is TGTGCCAGCAACCGAGGGAGGGTAGGGGCTGAAGCTTTCTTT. This sequence encodes CASNRGRVGAEAFF. The genes are TRBV13 and TRBJ1-1; tentative D call: TRBD1 (5 bases). Trimming took off 7 bases at V and 6 bases at J, with 18 bases between the two ends. Looked up from germline, CDR1 is PRHDT and CDR2 is FYEKMQ (reference sequence). CDR3 length equals 14 residues.

The rearrangement links TRBV19 to TRBJ2-6, with 7 bases that match TRBD2. Trimming at V came to 6 bases and at J to 2 bases, leaving 7 bases not matched to a gene. The germline V gene encodes CDR1 LNHDA and CDR2 SQIVND (reference sequence). CDR3 length: 16 amino acids. The CDR3 coding sequence is TGTGCCAGTAGGAACGGGGGGACGGCTGGGGCCAACGTCCTGACTTTC. Protein: CASRNGGTAGANVLTF.

DNA of the CDR3: TGTGCCAGCAAAACCCCTCTCGGGACTAGGTCCTACGAGCAGTACTTC. This gives the protein CASKTPLGTRSYEQYF. V gene TRBV28 combines with J gene TRBJ2-7; 8 nucleotides align to TRBD2. Germline CDR1 and CDR2: MDHEN and SYDVKM. V lost 7 bases and J lost 1; bases outside the gene matches: 12. The CDR3 has 16 amino acids.

The chain combines TRBV7-9 with TRBJ2-3; 11 bases are shared with TRBD2. Germline lookup yields CDR1 SEHNR and CDR2 FQNEAQ (reference sequence). This CDR3 region has 18 residues. Unmatched junction bases numbered 8, after V lost 0 bases and J lost 3 bases. The CDR3 protein is CASSLAWASGGRTDTQYF. DNA of the CDR3: TGTGCCAGCAGCTTAGCGTGGGCTAGCGGGGGGAGGACAGATACGCAGTATTTT.

V gene TRBV6-1 combines with J gene TRBJ2-2, with 11 positions matching TRBD1. Unmatched junction bases numbered 1, after V lost 1 base and J lost 6 bases. The CDR3 is made up of 15 amino acids. The germline gives CDR1 MNHNS, CDR2 SASEGT. The CDR3 DNA is TGTGCCAGCAGTGAAGTGGGACAGGGGGCCGGGGAGCTGTTTTTT. Its translation: CASSEVGQGAGELFF.

V is TRBV30 and J is TRBJ1-5; 7 nucleotides match TRBD1. V dropped 0 bases and J dropped 7; count of bases not matched to a gene: 3. In germline, CDR1 is GTSNPN, CDR2 SVGIG (reference sequence). The CDR3 length is 13 residues. The CDR3 loop reads CAWSVGGQQPQHF. The DNA of the CDR3 is TGTGCCTGGAGTGTAGGGGGACAGCAGCCCCAGCATTTT.

V is TRBV19 and J is TRBJ2-4; weak D call: TRBD2 (6 bases). Germline CDR1 and CDR2: LNHDA and SQIVND (reference sequence). This CDR3 has 16 amino acids. Deletions cut 3 bases from V and 1 base from J, with 13 bases between. CDR3 in DNA: TGTGCCAGTAGTATGGCTGGACTACTTGCCAAAAACATTCAGTACTTC. Protein: CASSMAGLLAKNIQYF. Variable domain in full (rest from reference TRBV19 and TRBJ2-4): DGGITQSPKYLFRKEGQNVTLSCEQNLNHDAMYWYRQDPGQGLRLIYYSQIVNDFQKGDIAEGYSVSREKKESFPLTVTSAQKNPTAFYLCASSMAGLLAKNIQYFGAGTRLSVL.

J is TRBJ2-2 and V is TRBV7-2; TRBD2 aligns across 7 bases. This CDR3 is 17 amino acids long. Germline V gene lookup returns CDR1 SGHTA and CDR2 FQGNSA. Trimming removed 2 bases from V and 6 bases from J; junction bases left unmatched: 12. The DNA for the CDR3 is TGTGCCAGCAGCTTAAAGAAGACTAGCACGGGTCCCGGGGAGCTGTTTTTT. Translation: CASSLKKTSTGPGELFF.

Only a few counts were recorded for this clone. This sequence joins TRBV4-1 and TRBJ2-5; a weak D match, TRBD2 (5 bases). The CDR3 consists of 15 residues. Germline V CDR1 and CDR2: MGHRA, YSYEKL. Trimming pared 0 bases from V and 2 bases from J, leaving 10 bases between. The CDR3 sequence: CASSQDSDQQETQYF. For the CDR3, the DNA is TGCGCCAGCAGCCAAGATAGCGACCAGCAAGAGACCCAGTACTTC.

The rearrangement links TRBV14 to TRBJ1-4; 9 bases line up with TRBD1. CDR1 is SGHDN, CDR2 FVKESK, per germline. V gave up 6 bases and J gave up 8 bases; unmatched junction bases: 4. The CDR3 loop spans 13 amino acids. CDR3 amino acids: CASSTGTGEKLFF. CDR3 DNA: TGTGCCAGCAGTACCGGGACAGGGGAAAAACTGTTTTTT. The full variable domain, completed using reference TRBV14 and TRBJ1-4, is EAGVTQFPSHSVIEKGQTVTLRCDPISGHDNLYWYRRVMGKEIKFLLHFVKESKQDESGMPNNRFLAERTGGTYSTLKVQPAELEDSGVYFCASSTGTGEKLFFGSGTQLSVL.

The chain joins TRBV28 to TRBJ2-1; 12 nucleotides match TRBD2. The CDR3 is 20 residues long. With V trimmed by 2 bases and J by 0 bases, 11 bases remained unmatched. From germline, CDR1 is MDHEN and CDR2 SYDVKM. The CDR3 bases are TGTGCCAGCAGTTTAAGTTTTGGACTAGCGGGATTGAGCTCCTACAATGAGCAGTTCTTC. It encodes CASSLSFGLAGLSSYNEQFF. Drawing the rest from reference TRBV28 and TRBJ2-1, the complete variable domain is DVKVTQSSRYLVKRTGEKVFLECVQDMDHENMFWYRQDPGLGLRLIYFSYDVKMKEKGDIPEGYSVSREKKERFSLILESASTNQTSMYLCASSLSFGLAGLSSYNEQFFGPGTRLTVL.

The genes are TRBV28 and TRBJ2-7, with D hard to call. V dropped 6 bases and J dropped 0 bases, with 12 bases sitting between them. The CDR3 runs 14 residues. From germline, CDR1 is MDHEN and CDR2 SYDVKM. For the CDR3, the DNA is TGTGCCAGCAGAGAACCCCTACTCTCCTACGAGCAGTACTTC. Translated, it gives CASREPLLSYEQYF.

This clone appeared a few times. The chain recombines TRBV14 with TRBJ1-6, with D perhaps TRBD1 (6 bases). V was pared by 11 bases and J by 4 bases, with 15 bases between. The CDR3 runs 14 residues. CDR1 is SGHDN and CDR2 is FVKESK in the germline V gene. The DNA of the CDR3 is TGTGCCTCAAGCGGGGGACAATATAATTCACCCCTCCACTTT. Its translation: CASSGGQYNSPLHF.

The rearrangement joins TRBV2 to TRBJ1-6; no clear D gene. The V end was cut by 4 bases, the J end by 9 bases, with 13 bases between. Germline-derived CDR1 and CDR2 are SNHLY and FYNNEI. The CDR3 spans 14 residues. The CDR3 nucleotides are TGTGCCAGCAGTGGCGGGGATAGAGGTTCACCCCTCCACTTT. This gives the protein CASSGGDRGSPLHF.

This clone appeared once. The chain joins TRBV12-3 or TRBV12-4 to TRBJ2-3; perhaps TRBD2 as D (5 bases). This CDR3 comprises 13 residues. Trimming left V 6 bases short and J 2 bases short, with 9 bases between. The CDR3 sequence: CASRPGITDTQYF. The CDR3 DNA is TGTGCCAGCAGACCCGGGATCACAGATACGCAGTATTTT.

The chain employs TRBV7-9 and TRBJ2-1; D may be TRBD2 (6 bases). Trimming took off 2 bases at V and 4 bases at J, with 9 bases between the two ends. The germline V gene encodes CDR1 SEHNR and CDR2 FQNEAQ (reference sequence). The CDR3 loop spans 14 amino acids. CDR3 bases: TGTGCCAGCAGCTTATCGGGAGCTTACAATGAGCAGTTCTTC. Its protein product is CASSLSGAYNEQFF.

The rearrangement links TRBV10-1 to TRBJ2-7; TRBD1 aligns across 10 bases. The junction had 5 bases not matched to a gene; V was cut back by 5 bases and J by 7 bases. From germline, CDR1 is WNHNN and CDR2 SYGVQD (reference sequence). The CDR3 is 13 residues long. The CDR3 spells CASSRQGAREQYF. As DNA, the CDR3 is TGCGCCAGCAGTAGACAGGGGGCGAGGGAGCAGTACTTC.

The chain joins TRBV9 to TRBJ2-3; TRBD2 matches 15 bases. With V trimmed by 7 bases and J by 1 base, 13 bases remained unmatched. CDR1 is SGDLS, CDR2 YYNGEE, per germline. The CDR3 is 19 amino acids. CDR3 residues: CASGWSGTSGGWGTDTQYF. CDR3 in DNA: TGTGCCAGCGGCTGGTCCGGGACTAGCGGGGGGTGGGGCACAGATACGCAGTATTTT.

The J gene is TRBJ1-5, the V gene TRBV19; 7 bases line up with TRBD1. In germline, CDR1 is LNHDA, CDR2 SQIVND (reference sequence). The CDR3 length is 13 residues. V lost 7 bases to trimming and J lost 2 bases; unmatched junction nucleotides: 2. The CDR3 region is CASKDRGNQPQHF. The CDR3 nucleotides are TGTGCCAGTAAAGACAGGGGCAATCAGCCCCAGCATTTT.

The chain combines TRBV6-5 with TRBJ2-7; 7 nucleotides line up with TRBD2. The CDR3 spans 16 residues. Germline CDR1 reads MNHEY; CDR2 reads SVGAGI. Trimming cost V 2 bases and J 3 bases; bases outside gene matches: 10. The CDR3, as DNA: TGTGCCAGCAGTTACGGAGGGTGGGGGGGGAACTACGAGCAGTACTTC. This codes for CASSYGGWGGNYEQYF.